The subject of this entry is one T cell receptor (beta chain). This sample was taken from a study of blood T cell repertoires in COVID-19. Study as a whole: Spain, Italy and the United States supplied samples that represented acute and convalescent COVID-19. The cDNA or gDNA used as material had been derived from T cells, B-cell-depleted T cells, or PBMCs.

Per the authors' pipeline: Quantification of nucleated cells was approximated via reference gene primer amplification. Produced via immunoSEQ multiplex PCR; TCRdb's table is partial and in-frame only. V, J and clone size reflect that table, while D and trimming were determined from the DNA. The table has more than 85,000 clones, 84% seen once. Sequenced input: peripheral blood. This TCR came from a man between 60 and 75 years old with acute or convalescent COVID-19.

DNA for the CDR3: TGTGCCAGCAGTGCGGACAGGGGTCCGGACACCATATATTTT. It yields the protein CASSADRGPDTIYF. The chain uses TRBV2 and TRBJ1-3, with 9 bases identical to TRBD1. CDR1 and CDR2 from the germline V gene are SNHLY and FYNNEI. There are 14 residues in the CDR3. V trimming: 4 bases; J trimming: 8 bases; junction bases outside the gene matches: 6.